A single T cell receptor beta chain is shown here with its context. This specimen belongs to a study of blood T cell repertoires in COVID-19. Overall study context: Spain, Italy and the United States supplied samples that represented acute and convalescent COVID-19. In each case, the material was cDNA or gDNA derived from T cells, B-cell-depleted T cells, or PBMCs.

In the original workflow: Reference gene primer amplification yielded estimated nucleated cell counts. Sequenced by immunoSEQ multiplex PCR; TCRdb stores in-frame clones only, minus some. V, J and clone size derive from that table, while D and trimming were established from the DNA sequence. The data show about 15,000 clones, 80% to 85% seen once. Trimming stripped 6 bases from V and 0 bases from J, with 9 bases between. The CDR3 contains 14 residues. CDR1 MNHEY and CDR2 SVGAGI come from the germline V gene. The rearrangement uses TRBV6-5 and TRBJ2-1; tentatively, D is TRBD1 (6 bases). This TCR derives from a human donor in a cohort sampled during active COVID-19. Sequenced input: peripheral blood. CDR3 sequence: CASRRDTSYNEQFF. CDR3 DNA sequence: TGTGCCAGCAGGAGGGACACCTCCTACAATGAGCAGTTCTTC.